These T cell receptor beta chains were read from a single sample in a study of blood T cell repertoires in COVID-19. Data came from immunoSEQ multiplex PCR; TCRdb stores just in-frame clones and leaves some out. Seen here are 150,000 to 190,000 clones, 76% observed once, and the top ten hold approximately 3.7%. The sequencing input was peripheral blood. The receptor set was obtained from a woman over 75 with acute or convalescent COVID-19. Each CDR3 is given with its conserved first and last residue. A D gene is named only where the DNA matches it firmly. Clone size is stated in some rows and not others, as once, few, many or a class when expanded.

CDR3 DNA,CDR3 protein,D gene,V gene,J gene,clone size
TGTGCCAGCTCACCAAACCAAGGGGGCGCGAACTATGGCTACACCTTC,CASSPNQGGANYGYTF,TRBD1,TRBV18,TRBJ1-2,.
TGTGCCAGTAGACGGGACACGGCGAACACCGGGGAGCTGTTTTTT,CASRRDTANTGELFF,.,TRBV19,TRBJ2-2,.
TGTGCCAGTAGTATAGGGCCTAGCGGGCCCCAAGAGACCCAGTACTTC,CASSIGPSGPQETQYF,TRBD2,TRBV19,TRBJ2-5,few
TGTGCCAGCAGTTTTATTGCATTGCAGGGGGGCAATCAGCCCCAGCATTTT,CASSFIALQGGNQPQHF,TRBD1,TRBV6-2/TRBV6-3,TRBJ1-5,.
TGTGCGAGCACCCCCCGCCGGGTGTCGGGTGATGGCTACACCTTC,CASTPRRVSGDGYTF,.,TRBV6-5,TRBJ1-2,once
TGTGCCAGCAGTGTAAGGACAGGGAGTAATCAGCCCCAGCATTTT,CASSVRTGSNQPQHF,TRBD1,TRBV2,TRBJ1-5,.
TGCGCCAGCAGCCAAGATAAAGAGCAGCCCCAGCATTTT,CASSQDKEQPQHF,.,TRBV4-3,TRBJ1-5,.
TGCAGCGTTGAGGGCAGGGGACAAGAGACCCAGTACTTC,CSVEGRGQETQYF,.,TRBV29-1,TRBJ2-5,few
TGTGCCAGCAGCTTGGGTCCGGGACATGAGGAGACCCAGTACTTC,CASSLGPGHEETQYF,.,TRBV5-5,TRBJ2-5,few
TGTGCCAGCTCACCACCAAGCCTAATTGATGGCTACACCTTC,CASSPPSLIDGYTF,.,TRBV18,TRBJ1-2,.
TGCGCCAGCAGCTTGATGAGCGGGAGCTCTTTCGAGCAGTACTTC,CASSLMSGSSFEQYF,TRBD2,TRBV5-1,TRBJ2-7,few
TGTGCCAGCAGCGTAGAACTTCATAACGGGGAGCTGTTTTTT,CASSVELHNGELFF,.,TRBV9,TRBJ2-2,.
TGTGCCAGCGTCAACAGCCGTACGAGCAATCAGCCCCAGCATTTT,CASVNSRTSNQPQHF,.,TRBV6-6,TRBJ1-5,once
TGTGCCAGCAGCTTAACCGGGACAGAAACGAACCTACTGTTTTTT,CASSLTGTETNLLFF,TRBD1,TRBV5-6,TRBJ1-4,.
TGTGCCAGCTCACCACCAGGGGACACTGAAGCTTTCTTT,CASSPPGDTEAFF,.,TRBV18,TRBJ1-1,.
TGTGCCAGCTACTCCGAACTAGGGATCCCTACTGAAGCTTTCTTT,CASYSELGIPTEAFF,.,TRBV18,TRBJ1-1,.
TGTGCCAGCAGTCAAAAAGGAGGCGGGAGCGGCCCGTACCAAGAGACCCAGTACTTC,CASSQKGGGSGPYQETQYF,TRBD2,TRBV6-6,TRBJ2-5,.
TGTGCCAGCAGCCCCAACAGGGGACACACTGAAGCTTTCTTT,CASSPNRGHTEAFF,TRBD1,TRBV11-2,TRBJ1-1,.
TGTGCCAGCAGATCAATCTTGAGGGAAAGCACAGATACGCAGTATTTT,CASRSILRESTDTQYF,.,TRBV27,TRBJ2-3,.
TGCGCCAGCAGCCAAGATCGGGGAAATACGCAGTATTTT,CASSQDRGNTQYF,.,TRBV4-3,TRBJ2-3,.
TGTGCCAGCAGGCCCACTAGTTCTTTCAGTCTCTTC,CASRPTSSFSLF,.,TRBV2,TRBJ2-1,once
TGTGCCAGCTCACCGGGGACAGCCAACTATGGCTACACCTTC,CASSPGTANYGYTF,TRBD1,TRBV18,TRBJ1-2,.
TGCAGCGTGAAGGACAGCCTTAACACCGGGGAGCTGTTTTTT,CSVKDSLNTGELFF,.,TRBV29-1,TRBJ2-2,.
TGTGCCAGCAGCCTTTCCCCTAGTTCCCGGACAGATACGCAGTATTTT,CASSLSPSSRTDTQYF,.,TRBV4-2,TRBJ2-3,.
TGTGCCAGCAGTTTAAGTGTTATCGGGAACACTGAAGCTTTCTTT,CASSLSVIGNTEAFF,.,TRBV27,TRBJ1-1,few
TGTGCCAGCAGCTTAAGGGGGTGGATTTCGAACACTGAAGCTTTCTTT,CASSLRGWISNTEAFF,.,TRBV7-8,TRBJ1-1,.